The source of this T cell receptor (beta chain) is a study of regulatory T cells in long-lasting Graves disease. Regarding the study as a whole: Persistent disease exhibited a predilection for TRBV28, TRBJ1-2 and TRBJ2-5.

This CDR3 is 17 amino acids long. The ends were cut back, 4 bases at V and 2 bases at J, with 20 bases in the middle. Per germline, CDR1 LGHDT and CDR2 YNNKEL (reference sequence). This clonotype was picked up many times. Its target is not known. The time point here: newly diagnosed GD, antithyroid drugs for less than 3 months. Generation of the TCR library employed RNA extracted from PBMCs. Tubes containing EDTA received approximately 8.7 milliliters of drawn peripheral blood. Sequencing libraries for TCR beta were prepared with iRepertoire HTBI primers and Arm-PCR of CDR3 regions. One entry per CDR3 protein results from TCRdb running MiXCR on the multiplex PCR reads. The sample lists about 400,000 distinct CDR3 sequences, around 15% occurring once. Separately, the same data were catalogued under a study of T cells in Graves' hyperthyroidism and ophthalmopathy. That report adds: An initial round of RT-PCR targeting the TCR CDR3 relied on the HTBI primer set.

This specimen was peripheral blood mononuclear cells (PBMCs), taken at new diagnosis, from a patient treated with antithyroid drugs. The sequence derives from a woman aged 18-35 years with Graves disease. This chain links TRBV3-1 with TRBJ2-5; no definite D call. CDR3 DNA sequence: TGTGCCAGCAGCCTCCTTAGGACGGTCCCCCGTCAAGAGACCCAGTACTTC. Translating gives CASSLLRTVPRQETQYF.